This TCR beta chain is from a study of blood T cell repertoires in COVID-19. Study-wide context: Samples of COVID-19 (acute and convalescent) were obtained from the United States, Italy and Spain. In each case, the material was cDNA or gDNA derived from T cells, B-cell-depleted T cells, or PBMCs.

The CDR3 runs 15 residues. Germline V gives CDR1 SGHVS, CDR2 FNYEAQ. J was trimmed by 2 bases and V by 3 bases; bases with no gene match: 5. This clone was counted once. Authors' processing steps: Counts of nucleated cells, estimated from reference gene primer amplification, were obtained. TCRdb keeps only in-frame clones here, not all; method: immunoSEQ multiplex PCR. Clone size and V and J calls were adopted from that table, with D and trimming inferred from the DNA. Of fewer than 250,000 clones listed, roughly 79% are singletons. The specimen was peripheral blood. V usage is TRBV7-6 and J usage is TRBJ2-7; 9 bases line up with TRBD2. This sequence originates from a woman aged 80 or over with acute or convalescent COVID-19. CDR3 nucleotide sequence: TGTGCCAGCAGCTTGGCGGGAGGGCCCCCCTACGAGCAGTACTTC. Translating gives CASSLAGGPPYEQYF.